This TCR beta chain appears in the sequencing data of a study of blood T cell repertoires in COVID-19. Assay used: immunoSEQ multiplex PCR; TCRdb lists only in-frame clones, some missing. The sample gives approximately 150,000 clones, over 65% of which show up once; approximately 4.6% is in the top ten. The TCR originated in a human donor in a cohort sampled during active COVID-19. The sample was peripheral blood.

The CDR3 DNA follows: TGTGCCAGCAGAAGGCAGGGAGGCGAAAAACTGTTTTTT. Protein product: CASRRQGGEKLFF. V usage is TRBV12-3 or TRBV12-4 and J usage is TRBJ1-4, with TRBD1 as a possible D gene (5 bases). V lost 6 bases and J lost 8, with 13 bases in between. There are 13 residues in the CDR3.